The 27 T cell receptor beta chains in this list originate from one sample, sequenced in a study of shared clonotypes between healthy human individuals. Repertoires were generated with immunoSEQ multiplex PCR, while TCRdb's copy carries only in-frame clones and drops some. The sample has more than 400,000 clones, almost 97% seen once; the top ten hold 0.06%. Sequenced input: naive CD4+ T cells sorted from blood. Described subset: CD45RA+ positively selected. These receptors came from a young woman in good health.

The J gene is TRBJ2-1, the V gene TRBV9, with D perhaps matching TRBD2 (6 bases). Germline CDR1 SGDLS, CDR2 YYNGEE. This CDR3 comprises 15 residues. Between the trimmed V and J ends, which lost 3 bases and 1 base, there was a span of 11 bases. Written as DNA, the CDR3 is TGTGCCAGCAGCGCGGTTAGCGGATCCTACAATGAGCAGTTCTTC. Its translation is CASSAVSGSYNEQFF.

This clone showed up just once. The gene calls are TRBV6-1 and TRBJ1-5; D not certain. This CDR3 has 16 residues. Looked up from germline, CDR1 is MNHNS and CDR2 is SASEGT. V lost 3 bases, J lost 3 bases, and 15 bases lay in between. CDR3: CASSDGARKINQPQHF. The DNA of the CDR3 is TGTGCCAGCAGTGATGGCGCCAGGAAAATCAATCAGCCCCAGCATTTT.

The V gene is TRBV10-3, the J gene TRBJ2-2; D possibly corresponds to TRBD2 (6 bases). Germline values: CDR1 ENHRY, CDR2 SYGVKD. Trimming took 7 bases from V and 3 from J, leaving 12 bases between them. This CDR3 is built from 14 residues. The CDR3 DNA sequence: TGTGCCATCAACCCTACGGGAGACACCGGGGAGCTGTTTTTT. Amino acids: CAINPTGDTGELFF.

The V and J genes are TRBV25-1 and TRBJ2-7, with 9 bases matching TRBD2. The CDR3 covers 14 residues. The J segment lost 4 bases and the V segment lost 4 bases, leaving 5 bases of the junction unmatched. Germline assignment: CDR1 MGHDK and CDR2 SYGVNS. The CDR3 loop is CASSAGGRGYEQYF. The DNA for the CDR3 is TGTGCCAGCAGTGCAGGCGGGAGGGGATACGAGCAGTACTTC.

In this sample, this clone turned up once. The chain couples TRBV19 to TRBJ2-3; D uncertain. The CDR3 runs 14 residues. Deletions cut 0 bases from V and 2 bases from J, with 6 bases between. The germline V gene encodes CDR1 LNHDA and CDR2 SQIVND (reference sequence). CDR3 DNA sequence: TGTGCCAGTAGTATAGAGTCATACACAGATACGCAGTATTTT. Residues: CASSIESYTDTQYF. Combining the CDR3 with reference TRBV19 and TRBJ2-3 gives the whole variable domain DGGITQSPKYLFRKEGQNVTLSCEQNLNHDAMYWYRQDPGQGLRLIYYSQIVNDFQKGDIAEGYSVSREKKESFPLTVTSAQKNPTAFYLCASSIESYTDTQYFGPGTRLTVL.

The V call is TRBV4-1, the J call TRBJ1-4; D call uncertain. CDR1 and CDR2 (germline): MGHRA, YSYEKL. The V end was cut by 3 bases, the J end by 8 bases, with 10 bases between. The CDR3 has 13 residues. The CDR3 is CASSQAPGEKLFF. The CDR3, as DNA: TGCGCCAGCAGCCAGGCCCCGGGGGAAAAACTGTTTTTT.

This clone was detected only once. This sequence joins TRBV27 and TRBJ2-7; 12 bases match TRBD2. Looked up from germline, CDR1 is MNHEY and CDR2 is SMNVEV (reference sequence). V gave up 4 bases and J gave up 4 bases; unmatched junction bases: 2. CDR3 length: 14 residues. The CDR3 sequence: CASSSGLAGYEQYF. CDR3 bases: TGTGCCAGCAGTTCCGGACTAGCGGGGTACGAGCAGTACTTC.

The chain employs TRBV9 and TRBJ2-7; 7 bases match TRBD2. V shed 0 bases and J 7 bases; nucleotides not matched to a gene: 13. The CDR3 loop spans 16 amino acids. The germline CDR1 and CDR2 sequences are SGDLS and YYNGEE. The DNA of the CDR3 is TGTGCCAGCAGCGTAGGGGCCGGGGGGTTGCAGGGTGAGCAGTACTTC. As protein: CASSVGAGGLQGEQYF.

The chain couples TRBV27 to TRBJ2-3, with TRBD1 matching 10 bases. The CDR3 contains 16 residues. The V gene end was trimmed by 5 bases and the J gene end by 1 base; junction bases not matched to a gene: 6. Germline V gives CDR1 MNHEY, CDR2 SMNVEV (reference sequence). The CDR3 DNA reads TGTGCCAGCAGTGACCGGGACAGGGGACGCACAGATACGCAGTATTTT. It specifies CASSDRDRGRTDTQYF.

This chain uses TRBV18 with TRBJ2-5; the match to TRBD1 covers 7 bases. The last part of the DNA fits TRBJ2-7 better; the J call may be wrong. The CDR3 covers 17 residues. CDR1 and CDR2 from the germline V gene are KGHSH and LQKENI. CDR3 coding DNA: TGTGCCAGCTCACAGGAGCTCCCGGGACAGTCCACCTACGAGCAGTACTTC. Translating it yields CASSQELPGQSTYEQYF.

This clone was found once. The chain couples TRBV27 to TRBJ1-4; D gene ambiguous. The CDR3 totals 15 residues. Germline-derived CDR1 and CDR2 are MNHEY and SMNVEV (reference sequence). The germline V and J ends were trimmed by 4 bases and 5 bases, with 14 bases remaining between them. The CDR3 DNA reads TGTGCCAGCAGTTCTTTTGGGGAGGCAAATGAAAAACTGTTTTTT. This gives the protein CASSSFGEANEKLFF.

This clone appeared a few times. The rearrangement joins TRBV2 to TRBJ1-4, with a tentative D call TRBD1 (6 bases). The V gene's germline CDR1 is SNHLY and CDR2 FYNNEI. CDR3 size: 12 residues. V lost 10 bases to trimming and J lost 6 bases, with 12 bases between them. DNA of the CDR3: TGTGCCACGACAGGTGAAGATGAAAAACTGTTTTTT. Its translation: CATTGEDEKLFF.

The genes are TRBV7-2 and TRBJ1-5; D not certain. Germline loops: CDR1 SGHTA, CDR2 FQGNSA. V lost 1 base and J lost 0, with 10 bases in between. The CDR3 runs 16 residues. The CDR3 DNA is TGTGCCAGCAGCTTAGACAGCACACCTAGCAATCAGCCCCAGCATTTT. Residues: CASSLDSTPSNQPQHF.

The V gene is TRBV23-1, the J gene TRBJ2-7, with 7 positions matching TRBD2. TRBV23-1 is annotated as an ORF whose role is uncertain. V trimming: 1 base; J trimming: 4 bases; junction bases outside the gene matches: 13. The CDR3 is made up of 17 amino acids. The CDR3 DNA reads TGCGCCAGCAGTCAATGGGGTGGAAAAGCGGGAAAATACGAGCAGTACTTC. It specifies CASSQWGGKAGKYEQYF.

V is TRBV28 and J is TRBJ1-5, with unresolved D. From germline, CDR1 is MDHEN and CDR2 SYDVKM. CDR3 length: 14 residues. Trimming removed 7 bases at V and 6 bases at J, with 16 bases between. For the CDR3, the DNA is TGTGCCAGCACCACCATCGCTGGTACTCAGCCCCAGCATTTT. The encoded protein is CASTTIAGTQPQHF.

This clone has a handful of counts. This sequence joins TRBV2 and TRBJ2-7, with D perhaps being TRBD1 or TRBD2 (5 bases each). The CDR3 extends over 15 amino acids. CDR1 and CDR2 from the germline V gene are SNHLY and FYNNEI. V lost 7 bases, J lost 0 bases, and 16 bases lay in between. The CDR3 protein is CASKIGTVSSYEQYF. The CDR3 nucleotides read TGTGCCAGCAAGATAGGGACGGTGAGCTCCTACGAGCAGTACTTC.

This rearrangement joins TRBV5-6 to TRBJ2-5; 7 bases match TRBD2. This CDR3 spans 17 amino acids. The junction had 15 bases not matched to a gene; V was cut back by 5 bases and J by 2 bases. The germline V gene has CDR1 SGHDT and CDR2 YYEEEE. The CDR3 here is CASRSTQLAAFQETQYF. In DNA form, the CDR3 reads TGTGCCAGCAGATCGACCCAGCTAGCGGCATTTCAAGAGACCCAGTACTTC.

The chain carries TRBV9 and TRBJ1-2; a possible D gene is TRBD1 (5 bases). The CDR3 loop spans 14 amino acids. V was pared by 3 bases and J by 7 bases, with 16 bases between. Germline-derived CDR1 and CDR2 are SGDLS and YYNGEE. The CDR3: CASSAGTAKGGYTF. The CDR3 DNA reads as TGTGCCAGCAGCGCCGGGACGGCAAAAGGTGGCTACACCTTC.

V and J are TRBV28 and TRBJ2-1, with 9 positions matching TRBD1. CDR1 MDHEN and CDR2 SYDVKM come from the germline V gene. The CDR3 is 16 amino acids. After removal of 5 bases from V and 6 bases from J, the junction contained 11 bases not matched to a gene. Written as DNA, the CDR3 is TGTGCCAGCAGTCCCCGACAGGGGGAGGTGGGCAATGAGCAGTTCTTC. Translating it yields CASSPRQGEVGNEQFF. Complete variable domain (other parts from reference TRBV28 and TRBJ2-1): DVKVTQSSRYLVKRTGEKVFLECVQDMDHENMFWYRQDPGLGLRLIYFSYDVKMKEKGDIPEGYSVSREKKERFSLILESASTNQTSMYLCASSPRQGEVGNEQFFGPGTRLTVL.

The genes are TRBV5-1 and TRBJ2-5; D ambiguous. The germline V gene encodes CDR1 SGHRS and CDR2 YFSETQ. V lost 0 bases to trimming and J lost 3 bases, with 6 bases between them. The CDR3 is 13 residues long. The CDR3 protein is CASSLVREETQYF. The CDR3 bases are TGCGCCAGCAGCTTGGTCCGAGAAGAGACCCAGTACTTC.

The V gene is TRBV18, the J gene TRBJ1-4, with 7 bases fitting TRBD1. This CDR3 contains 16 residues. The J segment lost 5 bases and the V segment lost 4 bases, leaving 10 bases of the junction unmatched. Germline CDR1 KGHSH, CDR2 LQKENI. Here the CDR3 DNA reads TGTGCCAGCTCACGTCAGGGACAGCTCGGAAATGAAAAACTGTTTTTT. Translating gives CASSRQGQLGNEKLFF.

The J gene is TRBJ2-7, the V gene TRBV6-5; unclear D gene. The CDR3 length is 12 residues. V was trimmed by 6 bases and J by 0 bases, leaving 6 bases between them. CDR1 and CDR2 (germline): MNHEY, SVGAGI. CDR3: CASRESSYEQYF. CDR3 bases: TGTGCCAGCAGGGAGAGCTCCTACGAGCAGTACTTC.

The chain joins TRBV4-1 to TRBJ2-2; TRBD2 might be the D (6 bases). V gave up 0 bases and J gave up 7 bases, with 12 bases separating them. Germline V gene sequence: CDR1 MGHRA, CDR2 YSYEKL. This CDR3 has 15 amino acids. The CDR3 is CASSQDRPSDGELFF. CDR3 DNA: TGCGCCAGCAGCCAAGATCGGCCTAGCGACGGGGAGCTGTTTTTT.

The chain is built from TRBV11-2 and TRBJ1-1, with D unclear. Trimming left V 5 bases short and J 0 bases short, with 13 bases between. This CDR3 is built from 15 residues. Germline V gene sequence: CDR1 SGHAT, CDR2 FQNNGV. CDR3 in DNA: TGTGCCAGCAGCGCGGACGGACGGATGAACACTGAAGCTTTCTTT. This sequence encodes CASSADGRMNTEAFF.

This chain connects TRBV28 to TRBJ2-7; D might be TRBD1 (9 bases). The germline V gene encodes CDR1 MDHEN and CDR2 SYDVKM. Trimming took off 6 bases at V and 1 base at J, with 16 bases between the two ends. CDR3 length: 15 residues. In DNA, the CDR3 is TGTGCCAGCAGGGGACAGGGACTAGGGTCCTACGAGCAGTACTTC. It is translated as CASRGQGLGSYEQYF. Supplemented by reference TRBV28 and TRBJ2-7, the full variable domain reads DVKVTQSSRYLVKRTGEKVFLECVQDMDHENMFWYRQDPGLGLRLIYFSYDVKMKEKGDIPEGYSVSREKKERFSLILESASTNQTSMYLCASRGQGLGSYEQYFGPGTRLTVT.

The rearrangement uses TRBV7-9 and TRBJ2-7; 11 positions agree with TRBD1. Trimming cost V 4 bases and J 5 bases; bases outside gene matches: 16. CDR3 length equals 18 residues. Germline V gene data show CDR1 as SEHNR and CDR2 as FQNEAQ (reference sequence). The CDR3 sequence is CASSSSRGQGGTRHEQYF. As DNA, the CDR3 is TGTGCCAGCAGCTCAAGCCGGGGACAGGGGGGGACTCGGCACGAGCAGTACTTC.

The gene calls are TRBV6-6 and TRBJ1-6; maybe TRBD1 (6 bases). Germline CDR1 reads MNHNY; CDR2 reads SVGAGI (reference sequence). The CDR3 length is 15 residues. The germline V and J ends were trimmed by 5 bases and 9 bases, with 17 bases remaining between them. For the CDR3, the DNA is TGTGCCAGCAGTAGGCACAGGGAAACCGGTTCACCCCTCCACTTT. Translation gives CASSRHRETGSPLHF.